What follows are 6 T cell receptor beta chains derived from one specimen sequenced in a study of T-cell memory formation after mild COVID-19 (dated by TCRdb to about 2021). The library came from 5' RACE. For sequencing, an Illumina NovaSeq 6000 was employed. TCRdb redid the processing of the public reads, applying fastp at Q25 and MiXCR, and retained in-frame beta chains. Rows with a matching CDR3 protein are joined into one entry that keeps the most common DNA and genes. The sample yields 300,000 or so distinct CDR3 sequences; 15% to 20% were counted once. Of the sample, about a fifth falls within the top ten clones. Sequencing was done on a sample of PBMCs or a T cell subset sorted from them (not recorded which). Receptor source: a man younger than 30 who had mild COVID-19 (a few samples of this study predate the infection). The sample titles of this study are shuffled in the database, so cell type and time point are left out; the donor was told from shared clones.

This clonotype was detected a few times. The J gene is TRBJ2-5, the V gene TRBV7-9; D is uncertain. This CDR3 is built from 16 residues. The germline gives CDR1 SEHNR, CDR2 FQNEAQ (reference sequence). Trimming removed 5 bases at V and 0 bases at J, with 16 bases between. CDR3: CASSPPRHSYQETQYF. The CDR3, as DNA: TGTGCCAGCAGCCCTCCCAGGCACTCGTACCAAGAGACCCAGTACTTC. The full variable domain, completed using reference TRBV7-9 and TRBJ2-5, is DTGVSQNPRHKITKRGQNVTFRCDPISEHNRLYWYRQTLGQGPEFLTYFQNEAQLEKSRLLSDRFSAERPKGSFSTLEIQRTEQGDSAMYLCASSPPRHSYQETQYFGPGTRLLVL.

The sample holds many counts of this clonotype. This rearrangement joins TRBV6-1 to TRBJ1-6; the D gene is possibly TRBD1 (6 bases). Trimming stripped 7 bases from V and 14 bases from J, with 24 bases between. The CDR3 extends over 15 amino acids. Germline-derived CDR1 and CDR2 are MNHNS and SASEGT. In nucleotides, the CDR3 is TGTGCCAGCACTGGAGAGGGGGACGGGGGTAGAGCCCTCCACTTT. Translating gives CASTGEGDGGRALHF.

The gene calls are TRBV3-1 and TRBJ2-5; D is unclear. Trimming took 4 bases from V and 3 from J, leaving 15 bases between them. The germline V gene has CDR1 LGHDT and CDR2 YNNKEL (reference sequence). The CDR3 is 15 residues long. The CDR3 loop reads CASSPGPDAEETQYF. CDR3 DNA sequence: TGTGCCAGCAGCCCAGGACCAGACGCGGAAGAGACCCAGTACTTC.

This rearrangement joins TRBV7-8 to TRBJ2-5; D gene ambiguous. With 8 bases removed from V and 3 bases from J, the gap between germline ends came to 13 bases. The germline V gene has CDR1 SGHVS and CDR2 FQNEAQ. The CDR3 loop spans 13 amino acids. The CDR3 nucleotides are TGTGCCAGCGCCTGGATAGCAGAAGAGACCCAGTACTTC. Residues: CASAWIAEETQYF.

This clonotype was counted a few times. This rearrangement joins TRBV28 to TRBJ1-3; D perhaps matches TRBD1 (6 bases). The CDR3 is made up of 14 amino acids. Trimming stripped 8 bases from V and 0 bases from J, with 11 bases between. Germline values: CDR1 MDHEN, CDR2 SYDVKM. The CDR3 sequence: CASGQFYSGNTIYF. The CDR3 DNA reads TGTGCCAGCGGACAGTTCTACTCTGGAAACACCATATATTTT.

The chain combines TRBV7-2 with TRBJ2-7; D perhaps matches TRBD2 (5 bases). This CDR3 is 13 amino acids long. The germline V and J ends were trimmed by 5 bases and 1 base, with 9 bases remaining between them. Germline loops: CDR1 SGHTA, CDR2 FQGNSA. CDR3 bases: TGTGCCAGCAGCCCGCGGGCGTCCTACGAGCAGTACTTC. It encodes CASSPRASYEQYF.